This T cell receptor (beta chain) comes out of a study of Ad26.COV2.S vaccination and SARS-CoV-2 variants. Study-wide results and caveats: Those who received vaccine or placebo ended up with similar non-spike TCR breadth.

TCRdb keeps only in-frame clones here, not all; method: immunoSEQ multiplex PCR. The table has about 350,000 clones, less than 90% seen once. The ends were cut back, 1 base at V and 1 base at J, with 10 bases in the middle. Germline CDR1 and CDR2: KGHSH and LQKENI. The CDR3 is 15 amino acids. The treatment is: roughly 19 received Ad26.COV2.S at low or high dose, single or two shots; 5 received placebo; per-sample allocation not given. Collection of the samples took place on day 63 after the first injection of vaccine or placebo. A note on this clone: Its target is not known.

The source was peripheral blood, collected in a trial of Ad26.COV2.S vaccine versus placebo. The genes are TRBV18 and TRBJ2-5; D may be TRBD2 (5 bases). The clonotype originates from a person aged 18 to 65 who received the Ad26.COV2.S COVID-19 vaccine or a placebo. CDR3: CASSPLRGVQETQYF. The CDR3 DNA follows: TGTGCCAGCTCACCACTACGGGGAGTCCAAGAGACCCAGTACTTC. The full variable domain, with the rest looked up from reference TRBV18 and TRBJ2-5, is NAGVMQNPRHLVRRRGQEARLRCSPMKGHSHVYWYRQLPEEGLKFMVYLQKENIIDESGMPKERFSAEFPKEGPSILRIQQVVRGDSAAYFCASSPLRGVQETQYFGPGTRLLVL.